The present TCR beta chain was sequenced within a study of OX40 agonist ivuxolimab in advanced cancers. In the study overall: Ivuxolimab was a fully human IgG2 agonistic monoclonal antibody targeting the costimulatory receptor OX40 (CD134). Intravenous ivuxolimab was administered to patients every 2 weeks at six dose levels: 0.01, 0.1, 0.3, 1.5, 3 and 10 mg/kg. Of the roughly 52 dose-escalation patients, hepatocellular carcinoma was present in about 20, melanoma in around 15, renal cell carcinoma in 9 and head and neck cancer in 9. The dose-escalation cohort was about 87% male with a mean age of roughly 62 years, ranging from roughly 23 to 90. Prior anti-PD-1, anti-PD-L1 or anti-CTLA-4 therapy was permitted, and less than 45% of dose-escalation patients had received checkpoint inhibitors. Partial responses were achieved by three dose-escalation patients, of whom one had hepatocellular carcinoma and two had cutaneous melanoma. Peripheral TCRbeta sequencing was intended to test whether TCR sequence diversity was altered and clonal T-cell expansion was caused by ivuxolimab. The paper reports the monotherapy dose-escalation portion (N of about 54 patients) of the phase I ivuxolimab trial.

With respect to this clone: No cognate antigen has been identified for it. Per-base qualities were not stored, and no clone one base away is much larger.

The research as a whole found: After ivuxolimab, expanded clones were on average more numerous among CD8+ T cells than among CD4+ T cells. At doses of 0.1 to 3.0 mg/kg, clonal expansion of both CD4+ and CD8+ blood T cells was observed from baseline to week 6. In the 0.1-3.0 mg/kg groups, partial responders were among the patients with the lowest normalized peripheral clonal expansion, particularly in CD8+ T cells. Low levels of normalized T-cell clonal expansion were also seen in some nonresponding patients. Which antigens the clonally expanded peripheral T cells were specific for was not determined.

To sequence the TCRbeta CDR3 region, genomic DNA was isolated from the sorted cells. The immunoSEQ Assay was used to sequence the TCRbeta CDR3 regions. The table was pulled from immuneACCESS by TCRdb, which kept in-frame rearrangements only. Such tables lose some clones; where checked, under half of the loss comes from unresolved V genes, and the rest has no known cause. The sample table records over 30,000 clones; approximately 88% of these occur just once. Around 10% of the sample is in the top ten clones. The CDR3 spans 18 residues, from the cysteine through the phenylalanine. Solely the CDR3 DNA is kept, with 54 bases framed from the first base. V was cut back by 3 bases and J by 5 bases, leaving a gap of 26 bases between them. The germline V gene encodes CDR1 SGDLS and CDR2 YYNGEE. The trial excluded patients who had a history of autoimmune disease or were on systemic immunosuppression. Peripheral blood for TCR sequencing was collected from all dose cohorts at baseline, on cycle 4 day 1, and on cycle 7 day 1. Samples were obtained from an open-label, multicenter, first-in-human phase I dose-escalation trial of ivuxolimab. Adults with locally advanced or metastatic head and neck squamous cell, hepatocellular, melanoma or renal cell carcinoma were enrolled in the trial. Before TCR sequencing, CD4+ and CD8+ T cells were separately sorted from peripheral blood.

This receptor was taken from an adult with an advanced solid tumor such as melanoma, head and neck, liver or kidney cancer. This specimen was CD4+ or CD8+ T cells sorted from blood, taken in a trial of the OX40 agonist ivuxolimab. The rearranged chain carries TRBV9 and TRBJ2-5, and the D gene may be TRBD2, 7 bases matching. The nucleotide sequence reads as follows: TGTGCCAGCAGCGACGGAGAGGCGGGGGAGGGGGGTCAGGAGACCCAGTACTTC. It translates as CASSDGEAGEGGQETQYF.